The present TCR beta chain was sequenced within a study of blood T cell dynamics during melanoma immunotherapy. This table comes from immunoSEQ multiplex PCR, and its TCRdb copy is limited to in-frame clones, with some not included. The sample has 8,500 to 14,000 clones, approximately 89% seen once; the top ten hold nearly 25%. Indicated time point: week 3, after first cycle of checkpoint inhibitor. One draw preceded checkpoint blockade; another followed its first cycle at week 3. Study-level points and caveats: Whether repertoire-driving clones were melanoma-specific could not be determined. At W3, later disease-control patients showed bifurcated PBMC repertoire changes, unlike progressors.

With regard to this clone: No antigen is known for it.

This TCR came from a human donor with melanoma. The sample here was blood, taken from a patient treated with checkpoint blockade.

CDR3 in DNA: TGCAGCGTGCTACAGGGACCCTATGGCTACACCTTC. Translated: CSVLQGPYGYTF. The chain is built from TRBV29-1 and TRBJ1-2, with a weak D call TRBD1 (6 bases). The germline V gene encodes CDR1 SQVTM and CDR2 ANQGSEA. Trimming took off 6 bases at V and 4 bases at J, with 12 bases between the two ends. The CDR3 runs 12 residues.